This is a list of T cell receptor beta chains from one sample in a study of blood T cell repertoires in COVID-19. Here immunoSEQ multiplex PCR was the method, and the copy in TCRdb shows in-frame clones only, minus some. The sample includes just over 150,000 clones, about 80% of them seen just once. The sample consisted of peripheral blood. The receptors were sampled from an elderly woman with acute or convalescent COVID-19. CDR3s leave out the opening cysteine and the closing phenylalanine or tryptophan. Each record gives: V gene, J gene, CDR3 protein.

TRBV2,TRBJ1-5,ASSDRQGRVAQPQH
TRBV5-1,TRBJ1-4,ASSLAGGRGNEKLF
TRBV19,TRBJ1-5,ASSIGFLGQGRNQPQH
TRBV18,TRBJ1-1,ASSNPGGLTEAF
TRBV3-1/TRBV3-2,TRBJ2-1,AVLAASYNEQF
TRBV30,TRBJ2-1,AWSVRPLQAGRYNEQF
TRBV2,TRBJ1-1,ASSDQTGLMAEAF
TRBV7-8,TRBJ2-2,ASSLAGGRVGRTGELF
TRBV6-5,TRBJ1-1,ASSYTGNTEAF
TRBV18,TRBJ1-3,ASSPTGANGNTIY
TRBV20-1,TRBJ2-2,SASSPGQATTGELF
TRBV30,TRBJ1-5,AWSYDLGGQPQH
TRBV11-2,TRBJ2-5,ADRRGKGNWYQETQY
TRBV7-2,TRBJ1-5,ASSFRDNQPQH
TRBV5-6,TRBJ2-7,ASSLELAAVYEQY
TRBV12-5,TRBJ1-2,ASGLYDGSRRGYT
TRBV30,TRBJ1-4,ACRGTYNEKLF
TRBV30,TRBJ1-1,AWSVGGTLNTEAF
TRBV25-1,TRBJ2-1,ASSEIQGQGIYNEQF
TRBV7-2,TRBJ2-1,ASSLSAGTPYNEQF
TRBV19,TRBJ2-7,ASSASGVALYEQY
TRBV6-5,TRBJ1-5,ASTQGSGNQPQH
TRBV19,TRBJ1-3,ASSIGTDRERYTIY
TRBV3-1/TRBV3-2,TRBJ2-6,ASSQGDRAGANVLT
TRBV18,TRBJ2-1,ASSPTTGTGQGANEQF
TRBV12-3/TRBV12-4,TRBJ2-7,ASKGLAYDEQY
TRBV5-1,TRBJ1-2,ASSPGTGYGYGYT
TRBV30,TRBJ2-6,AWSGQFSGANVLT
TRBV19,TRBJ2-1,ASSIASGTYNEQF
TRBV5-1,TRBJ2-5,ASSVSGRALVGETQY
TRBV3-1/TRBV3-2,TRBJ2-5,ASSPTGTRAQY
TRBV27,TRBJ1-1,ASSLGPLTQAF
TRBV9,TRBJ2-7,ASSPKTGESYEQY
TRBV19,TRBJ1-5,ASSIIRGDQPQH
TRBV2,TRBJ1-1,ASSWGVEAF
TRBV7-8,TRBJ2-7,ASSPNSGTRSYEQY
TRBV4-3,TRBJ1-2,ASSYTGHSNYGYT
TRBV30,TRBJ2-1,AWSPRGEQF
TRBV12-5,TRBJ2-1,ASGLGEVNNEQF
TRBV11-2,TRBJ2-3,ASSLFTDTQY
TRBV10-3,TRBJ1-5,AIRDRGDHQPQH
TRBV30,TRBJ1-1,AWSVNGETEAF
TRBV10-3,TRBJ2-2,AISAGVGAGELF
TRBV5-1,TRBJ1-2,ASSLGSGLDYGYT
TRBV30,TRBJ1-2,AWSVLSQGHGYT
TRBV7-9,TRBJ1-4,ASNPGQGNEKLF
TRBV4-1,TRBJ1-2,ASSQLATGLAHGYT
TRBV18,TRBJ2-7,ASSPRTSSYEQY
TRBV12-3/TRBV12-4,TRBJ2-3,ATGYSTDTQY
TRBV11-2,TRBJ1-1,ASSPGRNTEAF
TRBV18,TRBJ1-2,ASKYGQGNYGYT